This section outlines one TCR beta chain sequence together with its context. What antigen it recognizes has not been identified. No much larger clone is present one base from it, and per-base qualities are unavailable. The time point tag for this specimen amounts to: cells obtained before transplantation from donor or recipient. CD3+CD4+ and CD3+CD8+ populations were FACS-sorted from unstimulated pre-transplant donor and recipient cells taken from spleen or lymph nodes. Receptor libraries were prepared by the immunoSEQ multiplex PCR assay. For most patients, genomic DNA was isolated using the Qiagen DNeasy Blood and Tissue Kit and was shipped frozen to Adaptive Biotechnologies for TCR sequencing. For most patients, genomic DNA was subjected to high-throughput TCR-beta CDR3 sequencing by Adaptive Biotechnologies. In the source study's methods: Adaptive's ImmunoSEQ software supplied the TCR sequencing data for around 19 patients, while MiXCR and VDJtools were used to process a few other patients. To correct CD4 versus CD8 sorting errors, sequences present in both subsets at a frequency ratio below 5:1 were removed. CDR3 nucleotide sequences shared between donor and recipient were removed because their origin could not be assigned. To be classed as alloreactive, a clone needed at least 2-fold expansion over unstimulated cells and a minimum CFSE-low frequency of 0.002% (template counts) or 0.001% (read counts). Clones were considered mappable if detected in sequenced pre-transplant spleen, lymph node, or MLR CFSE-low populations of the donor or recipient. Cumulative frequency of alloreactive clones was calculated as a percentage of all sequences weighted by copy number. What TCRdb holds here is the immuneACCESS table cut down to in-frame rearrangements. Part of the clones is not present; checked against another copy, under half of the missing clones reflect an unresolved V gene, and the others are unexplained. That table supplies the V and J calls and clone size; D and trimming were determined from the DNA. The sample profile shows about 120,000 clones; 85% to 95% of them were found once. The ten biggest clones cover roughly 3.5% of the sample.

This sample is part of a study of graft-versus-host responses after intestinal transplantation listed by TCRdb under 2021. Notes on the research overall: Recipients received multivisceral, liver-intestinal, or isolated intestinal transplants. A cohort of 20 to 25 intestinal transplant recipients, including one retransplant, was enrolled, and a few patients lacking pretransplant specimens were excluded. Graft-versus-host and host-versus-graft alloreactive T cell clones were tracked in the graft, circulation and bone marrow after intestinal transplantation using bulk TCR-beta CDR3 sequencing. Donor T cell macrochimerism was defined as a peak of at least 4% donor T cells among recipient peripheral blood mononuclear cells. Alloreactive clones were identified by sequencing pre-transplant mixed lymphocyte reaction products and comparing them with unstimulated pre-transplant donor and recipient T cells. Samples from three later patients were sequenced in-house on an Illumina MiSeq with MiXCR processing rather than by the commercial service. All recipients received anti-thymocyte globulin induction followed by maintenance tacrolimus and steroids for approximately 3 years. Overall results and qualifications from the work: The conclusions were limited by the relatively low number and heterogeneity of the intestinal transplant patients. Patients with donor T cell macrochimerism had high GvH to HvG T cell clonal ratios in their allografts. Early after transplant, peak levels of circulating GvH clones were associated with declines in HvG clones. GvH clones were detected in recipient bone marrow, and some appeared earlier in ileal mucosa or blood, consistent with an intestinal mucosal origin.

The CDR3 holds 14 amino acids from the cysteine to the phenylalanine. Of all the DNA, just the CDR3 is kept, 42 bases in frame from base 1. As encoded in the germline V gene (reference sequence), CDR1 is MNHNY while CDR2 is SVGAGI. Cut back by 2 bases and 4 bases, the V and J ends lie 12 bases apart. Rearrangement joined TRBV6-6 to TRBJ2-7; the D gene is not confidently resolved. The sample here was unstimulated CD8+ T cells sorted from spleen or lymph node cells, taken before intestinal transplant. The origin of this receptor is a human donor who received an intestinal transplant. The nucleotide sequence is given as TGTGCCAGCAGTTACCCGGACGTGCCTTACGAGCAGTACTTC. This gives the protein CASSYPDVPYEQYF.